This entry describes one T cell receptor (beta chain). This specimen belongs to a study of cytomegalovirus exposure and HLA in healthy donors. Across the study: From 170 million or so T cells, an earlier analysis saw roughly 100 million unique TCR beta sequences.

The CDR3 totals 14 residues. Trimming took 2 bases from V and 6 from J, leaving 13 bases between them. Germline V gene lookup returns CDR1 SGHAT and CDR2 FQDESV (reference sequence). A multiplex PCR was run with 60 Vbeta primers and 13 Jbeta primers. Some clones are missing from TCRdb's copy, which holds only in-frame ones; the method was immunoSEQ multiplex PCR. Here the sample spans about 160,000 clones, nearly 80% being singletons. The origin of this receptor is a man younger than 30 in good health and CMV-seropositive. V usage is TRBV11-1 and J usage is TRBJ1-2; D is perhaps TRBD1 (6 bases). Material: PBMCs. In nucleotides, the CDR3 is TGTGCCAGCAGCTTACGGCAGGGGAGCCATGGCTACACCTTC. Translating it yields CASSLRQGSHGYTF.